The 3 T cell receptor beta chains in this list originate from one sample, sequenced in a study of vaccination and CD4 T cells after COVID-19. For these receptors, no antigen is known. Cultured CD4+ T cells had their DNA profiled by the Oncomine TCR Beta short-read assay. In TCRdb, the PCR reads were re-called with MiXCR into one record per CDR3 protein. The table shows 13,000 to 15,000 distinct CDR3 sequences, with around 38% occurring only once. Treatment given: 10-day PBMC culture with coronavirus spike peptide pools or control peptides (ViraFEST assay). The material sequenced was CD4+ T cells from blood, cultured in vitro. All receptors derive from a human donor who had recovered from COVID-19.

The rearrangement links TRBV6-5 to TRBJ2-4; possible D gene TRBD1, 7 bases. Trimming took 0 bases from V and 4 from J, leaving 13 bases between them. This CDR3 comprises 16 residues. Per the germline V gene, CDR1 is MNHEY and CDR2 is SVGAGI. CDR3 amino acids: CASSYSRSGGKNIQYF. The CDR3 DNA reads TGTGCCAGCAGTTACTCGAGGTCAGGGGGGAAAAACATTCAGTACTTC.

The V gene is TRBV19, the J gene TRBJ2-5; D perhaps matches TRBD2 (6 bases). The CDR3 is made up of 15 amino acids. CDR1 LNHDA and CDR2 SQIVND come from the germline V gene (reference sequence). Between the trimmed V and J ends, which lost 5 bases and 7 bases, there was a span of 20 bases. CDR3 sequence: CASSPNVGGTATQYF. DNA for the CDR3: TGTGCCAGTAGTCCAAACGTGGGGGGAACGGCGACCCAGTACTTC.

V is TRBV4-1 and J is TRBJ2-5; tentatively, D is TRBD2 (6 bases). With 4 bases removed from V and 4 bases from J, the gap between germline ends came to 10 bases. Germline V gene data show CDR1 as MGHRA and CDR2 as YSYEKL. The CDR3 runs 13 residues. The CDR3 protein is CASSRLVSETQYF. CDR3 nucleotides: TGCGCCAGCAGCCGACTAGTCTCAGAGACCCAGTACTTC.